This TCR beta chain was sequenced in a study of blood T cells in healthy people across ages. Study-wide points: Both higher diversity and more naive CD4+ cells marked long-lived donors when set against aged donors.

There are a few counts of this clonotype. The target antigen is unknown. With 2 bases removed from V and 0 bases from J, the gap between germline ends came to 15 bases. This CDR3 is 17 amino acids long. Germline V lookup: CDR1 KGHSH, CDR2 LQKENI. The use of a sample-barcoded 5' primer and a J-beta primer mix characterized a second PCR of 7 to 11 cycles. From the 5' RACE reads, TCRdb called clonotypes with MiXCR, one entry per CDR3 protein. The data hold about 720,000 distinct CDR3 sequences, with about 20% observed a single time. The individuals who served as donors were healthy Caucasians living in Russia, aged roughly 6 to 100.

Sequenced sample: blood. The V and J genes are TRBV18 and TRBJ2-3; D possibly corresponds to TRBD2 (5 bases). This sequence was found in a man aged 65 to 85 in good health. The CDR3 DNA reads TGTGCCAGCTCACCATATGGCAGCGGCCATAGCACAGATACGCAGTATTTT. Translated, it gives CASSPYGSGHSTDTQYF.